This T cell receptor (beta chain) was documented in a study of breast tumors, draining lymph nodes, adjacent tissues. In TCRdb, the multiplex PCR reads were re-called with MiXCR into one record per CDR3 protein. The repertoire holds approximately 280,000 distinct CDR3 sequences, around 30% seen once, with more than 1% in the top ten. Axillary draining lymph nodes of breast cancer patients supplied the node samples. This clonotype was seen repeatedly, ten times or more. The CDR3 length is 14 residues. Trimming stripped 1 base from V and 2 bases from J, with 7 bases between. CDR1 SGHVS and CDR2 FNYEAQ come from the germline V gene.

Input material: axillary lymph node tissue. The chain employs TRBV7-6 and TRBJ2-3, with unresolved D. The TCR originated in a female donor with breast cancer. Some clones in this sample may be carry-over from other donors' samples. The CDR3 protein is CASSLDSLTDTQYF. CDR3 bases: TGTGCCAGCAGCTTAGACAGCCTCACAGATACGCAGTATTTT.